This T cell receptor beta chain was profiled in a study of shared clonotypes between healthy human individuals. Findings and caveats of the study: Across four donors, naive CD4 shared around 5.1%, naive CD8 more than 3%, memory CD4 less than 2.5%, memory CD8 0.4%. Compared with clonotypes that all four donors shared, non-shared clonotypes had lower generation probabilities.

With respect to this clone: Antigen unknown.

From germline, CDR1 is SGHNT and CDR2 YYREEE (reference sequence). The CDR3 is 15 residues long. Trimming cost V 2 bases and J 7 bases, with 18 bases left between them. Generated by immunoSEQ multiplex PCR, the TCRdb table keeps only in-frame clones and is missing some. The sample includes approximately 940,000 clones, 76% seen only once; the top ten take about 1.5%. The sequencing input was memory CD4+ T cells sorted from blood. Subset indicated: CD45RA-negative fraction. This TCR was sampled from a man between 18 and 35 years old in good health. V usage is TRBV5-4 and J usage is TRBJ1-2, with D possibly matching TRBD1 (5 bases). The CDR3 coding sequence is TGTGCCAGCAGCTTCAGTGCAGGGTCGGGTGGTGGCTACACCTTC. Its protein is CASSFSAGSGGGYTF. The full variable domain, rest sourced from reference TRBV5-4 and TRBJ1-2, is ETGVTQSPTHLIKTRGQQVTLRCSSQSGHNTVSWYQQALGQGPQFIFQYYREEENGRGNFPPRFSGLQFPNYSSELNVNALELDDSALYLCASSFSAGSGGGYTFGSGTRLTVV.